The clone carrying this T cell receptor beta chain occurred once. This sample is part of a study of shared clonotypes between healthy human individuals. Under the authors' procedure: ImmunoSEQ junction-only sequences lacked quality scores, so their filtering differed. Assay used: immunoSEQ multiplex PCR; TCRdb lists only in-frame clones, some missing. V, J and clone size were drawn from that table, and D and trimming were deduced from the DNA. The profile shows 450,000 to 700,000 clones, nearly 97% of them singletons. CD45RO-negative, CCR7-positively selected cells formed the naive CD8 fraction, excluding terminally differentiated effector memory CD45RA+ cells. The source is a woman aged 25 to 39 in good health. Sequenced: naive CD8+ T cells sorted from blood.

Written as DNA, the CDR3 is TGTGCCAGCAGCAAAACTAGCGCGTCCTACGAGCAGTACTTC. Amino acids: CASSKTSASYEQYF. The chain joins TRBV5-6 to TRBJ2-7; 7 bases agree with TRBD2. The CDR3 runs 14 residues. CDR1 is SGHDT and CDR2 is YYEEEE in the germline V gene. V trimming: 4 bases; J trimming: 1 base; junction bases outside the gene matches: 5.